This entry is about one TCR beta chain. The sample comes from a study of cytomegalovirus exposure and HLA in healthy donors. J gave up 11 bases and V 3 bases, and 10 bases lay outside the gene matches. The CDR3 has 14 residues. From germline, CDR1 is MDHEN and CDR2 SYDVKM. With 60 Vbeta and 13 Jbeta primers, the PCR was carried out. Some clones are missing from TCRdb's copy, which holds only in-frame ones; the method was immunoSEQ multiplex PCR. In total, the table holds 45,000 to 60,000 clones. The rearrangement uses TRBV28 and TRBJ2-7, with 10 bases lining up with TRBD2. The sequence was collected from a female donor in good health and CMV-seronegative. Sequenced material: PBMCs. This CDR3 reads CASSFPSGSAVEYF. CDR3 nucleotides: TGTGCCAGCAGTTTTCCTAGCGGGAGTGCGGTGGAGTACTTC.